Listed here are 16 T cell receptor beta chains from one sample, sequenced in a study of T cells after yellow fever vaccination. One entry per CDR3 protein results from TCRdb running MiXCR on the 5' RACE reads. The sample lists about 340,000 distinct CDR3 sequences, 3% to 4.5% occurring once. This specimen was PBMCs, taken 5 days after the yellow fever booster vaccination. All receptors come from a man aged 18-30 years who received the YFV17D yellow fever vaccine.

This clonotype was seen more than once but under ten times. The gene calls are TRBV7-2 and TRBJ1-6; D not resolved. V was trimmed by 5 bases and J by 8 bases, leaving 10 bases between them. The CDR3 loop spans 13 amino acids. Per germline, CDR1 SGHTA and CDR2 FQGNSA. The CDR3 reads CASSVRRDSPLHF. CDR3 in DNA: TGTGCCAGCAGCGTCAGACGGGATTCACCCCTCCACTTT. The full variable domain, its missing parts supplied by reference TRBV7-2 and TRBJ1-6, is GAGVSQSPSNKVTEKGKDVELRCDPISGHTALYWYRQSLGQGLEFLIYFQGNSAPDKSGLPSDRFSAERTGGSVSTLTIQRTQQEDSAVYLCASSVRRDSPLHFGNGTRLTVT.

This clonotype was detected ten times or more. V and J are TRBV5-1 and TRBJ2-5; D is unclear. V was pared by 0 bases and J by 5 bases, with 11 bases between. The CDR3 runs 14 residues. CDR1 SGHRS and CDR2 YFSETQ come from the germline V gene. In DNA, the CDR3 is TGCGCCAGCAGCTTGGGGGGTACCAAGGAGACCCAGTACTTC. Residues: CASSLGGTKETQYF.

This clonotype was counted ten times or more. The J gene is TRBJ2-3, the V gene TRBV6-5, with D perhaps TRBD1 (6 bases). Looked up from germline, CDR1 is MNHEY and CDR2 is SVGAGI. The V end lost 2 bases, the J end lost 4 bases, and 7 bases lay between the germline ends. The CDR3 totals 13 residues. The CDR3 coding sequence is TGTGCCAGCAGTTACGGGGGCCCAGATACGCAGTATTTT. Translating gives CASSYGGPDTQYF.

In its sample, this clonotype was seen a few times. In DNA form, the CDR3 reads TGTGCCAGCAGTTACTCCTTGACAGGGGCGGACACTGAAGCTTTCTTT. It specifies CASSYSLTGADTEAFF. The rearrangement links TRBV6-2 or TRBV6-3 to TRBJ1-1; 8 bases are shared with TRBD1. The germline V gene has CDR1 MNHEY and CDR2 SVGEGT. The CDR3 covers 16 residues. The V gene end was trimmed by 0 bases and the J gene end by 3 bases; junction bases not matched to a gene: 6.

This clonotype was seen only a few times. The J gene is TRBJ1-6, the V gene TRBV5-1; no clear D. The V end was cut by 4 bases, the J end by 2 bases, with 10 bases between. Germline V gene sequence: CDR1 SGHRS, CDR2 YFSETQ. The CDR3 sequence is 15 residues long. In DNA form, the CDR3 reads TGCGCCAGCAGCGATCGGCAAGCCTATAATTCACCCCTCCACTTT. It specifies CASSDRQAYNSPLHF.

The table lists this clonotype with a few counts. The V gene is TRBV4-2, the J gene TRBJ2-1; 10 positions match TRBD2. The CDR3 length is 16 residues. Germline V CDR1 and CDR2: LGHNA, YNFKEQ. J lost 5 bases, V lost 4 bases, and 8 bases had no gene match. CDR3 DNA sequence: TGTGCCAGCAGCCCATACAAGCTAGCGGGGGACAATGAGCAGTTCTTC. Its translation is CASSPYKLAGDNEQFF.

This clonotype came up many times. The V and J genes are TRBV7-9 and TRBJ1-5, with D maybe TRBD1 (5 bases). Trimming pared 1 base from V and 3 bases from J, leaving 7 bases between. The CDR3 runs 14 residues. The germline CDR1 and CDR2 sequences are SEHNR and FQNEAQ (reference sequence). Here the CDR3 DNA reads TGTGCCAGCAGCTTAGAGGACACCAATCAGCCCCAGCATTTT. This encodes CASSLEDTNQPQHF. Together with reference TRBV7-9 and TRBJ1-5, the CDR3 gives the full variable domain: DTGVSQNPRHKITKRGQNVTFRCDPISEHNRLYWYRQTLGQGPEFLTYFQNEAQLEKSRLLSDRFSAERPKGSFSTLEIQRTEQGDSAMYLCASSLEDTNQPQHFGDGTRLSIL.

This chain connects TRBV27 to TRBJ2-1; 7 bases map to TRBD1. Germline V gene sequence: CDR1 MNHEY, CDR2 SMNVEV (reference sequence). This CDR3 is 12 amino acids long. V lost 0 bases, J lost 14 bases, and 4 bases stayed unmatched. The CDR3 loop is CASSLSGTDEFF. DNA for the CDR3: TGTGCCAGCAGTTTATCCGGGACAGATGAGTTCTTC.

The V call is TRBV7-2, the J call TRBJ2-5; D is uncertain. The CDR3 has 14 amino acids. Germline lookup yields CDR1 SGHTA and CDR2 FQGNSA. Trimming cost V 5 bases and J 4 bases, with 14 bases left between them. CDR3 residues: CASSPPSARETQYF. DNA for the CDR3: TGTGCCAGCAGCCCCCCCAGTGCAAGAGAGACCCAGTACTTC.

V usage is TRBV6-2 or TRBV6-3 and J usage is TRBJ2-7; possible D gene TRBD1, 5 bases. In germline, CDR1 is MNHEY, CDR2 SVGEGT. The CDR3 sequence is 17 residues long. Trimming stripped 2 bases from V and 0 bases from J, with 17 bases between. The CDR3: CASSYLLGQPLSYEQYF. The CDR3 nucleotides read TGTGCCAGCAGTTACCTTCTGGGGCAGCCTCTCTCCTACGAGCAGTACTTC.

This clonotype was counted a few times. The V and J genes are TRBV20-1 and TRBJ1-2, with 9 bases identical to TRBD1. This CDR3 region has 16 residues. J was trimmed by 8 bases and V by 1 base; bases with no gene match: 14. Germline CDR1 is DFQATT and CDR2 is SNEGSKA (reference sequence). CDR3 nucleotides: TGCAGTGCTAGAGCGCAAAATCAGGGACAGGGTGAGGGCTACACCTTC. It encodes CSARAQNQGQGEGYTF.

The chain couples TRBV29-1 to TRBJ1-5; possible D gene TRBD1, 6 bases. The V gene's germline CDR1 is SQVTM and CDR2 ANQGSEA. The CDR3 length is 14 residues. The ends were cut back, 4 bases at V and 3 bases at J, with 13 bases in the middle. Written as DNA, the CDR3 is TGCAGCGTTGGACTTGGACAGAACAATCAGCCCCAGCATTTT. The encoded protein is CSVGLGQNNQPQHF.

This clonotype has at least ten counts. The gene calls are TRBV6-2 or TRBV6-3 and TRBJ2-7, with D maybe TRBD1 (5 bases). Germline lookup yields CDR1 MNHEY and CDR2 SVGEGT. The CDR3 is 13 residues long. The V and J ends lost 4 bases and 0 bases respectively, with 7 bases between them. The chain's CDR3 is CASSSGNSYEQYF. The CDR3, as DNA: TGTGCCAGCAGTTCAGGGAACTCCTACGAGCAGTACTTC.

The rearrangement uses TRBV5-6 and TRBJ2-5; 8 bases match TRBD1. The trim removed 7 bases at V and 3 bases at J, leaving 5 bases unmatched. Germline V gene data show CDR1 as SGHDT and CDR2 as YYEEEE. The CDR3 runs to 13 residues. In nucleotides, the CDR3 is TGTGCCAGCGCCGACAGGGGCGAAGAGACCCAGTACTTC. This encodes CASADRGEETQYF.

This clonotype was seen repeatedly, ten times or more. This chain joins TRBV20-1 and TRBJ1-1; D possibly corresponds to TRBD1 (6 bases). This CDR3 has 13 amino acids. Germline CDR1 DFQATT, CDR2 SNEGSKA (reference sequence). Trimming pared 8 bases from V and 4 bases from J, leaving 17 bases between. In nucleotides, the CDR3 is TGCAGTCCCGGGGGCAGCCTCAGCACTGAAGCTTTCTTT. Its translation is CSPGGSLSTEAFF.

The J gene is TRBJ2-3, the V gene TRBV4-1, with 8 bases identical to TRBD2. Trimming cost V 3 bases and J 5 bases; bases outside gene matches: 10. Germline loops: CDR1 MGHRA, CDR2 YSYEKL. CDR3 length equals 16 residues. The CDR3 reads CASSHPQGSGGDTQYF. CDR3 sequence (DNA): TGCGCCAGCAGCCACCCTCAGGGGAGCGGGGGAGATACGCAGTATTTT.